This T cell receptor beta chain was identified during a study of T cells in Graves' hyperthyroidism and ophthalmopathy. Findings and limits, study-wide: Most expanded thyroid clonotypes above 0.001 recurred in blood.

The CDR3 runs to 16 residues. V lost 6 bases, J lost 1 base, and 9 bases stayed unmatched. The TCR beta CDR3 regions underwent amplification using RNA transcripts as the source. An initial round of RT-PCR targeting the TCR CDR3 relied on the HTBI primer set. Each CDR3 protein is one row after TCRdb ran MiXCR on the multiplex PCR reads. The sample lists some 800,000 distinct CDR3 sequences; about two fifths were seen once. This clonotype was seen only a few times. Its target is not known. The sequence derives from a man aged 18 to 30 with Graves' hyperthyroidism. Sequencing input: blood. The chain links TRBV12-3 or TRBV12-4 to TRBJ2-5, with TRBD1 matching over 9 bases. CDR3 coding DNA: TGTGCCAGCAGCCCCGGGACAGGGTATTTCCAAGAGACCCAGTACTTC. Its translation: CASSPGTGYFQETQYF.